This T cell receptor beta chain was recorded in a study of vaccination and CD4 T cells after COVID-19. Study-level background: The control cultures got either a CEFX pool, an HIV-1 Nef pool, or no peptide at all. Study-wide points: Rising from around 20 to 38, the median of SARS-CoV-2-reactive clonotypes did not change significantly.

Sequencing of cultured CD4+ T cell DNA used the Oncomine TCR Beta short-read assay. MiXCR, run by TCRdb on the PCR reads, gives a single entry per CDR3 protein. Of several thousand distinct CDR3 sequences detected, more than 13% appear once; the ten largest clones hold 15% to 20%. This clonotype is medium-sized by share. Antigen unknown. Treatment: approximately 11-day PBMC culture with coronavirus spike peptide pools or control peptides (ViraFEST assay). ViraFEST used peptide pools to expand antigen-specific T cells before TCR sequencing. CDR3 size: 14 residues. The V gene lost 6 bases and the J gene lost 3 bases, with 14 bases spanning the gap. Germline V gene data show CDR1 as KGHSH and CDR2 as LQKENI.

This clonotype originated in a human donor who had recovered from COVID-19. This chain joins TRBV18 and TRBJ2-5; D may be TRBD1 (6 bases). The sample consisted of CD4+ T cells from blood, cultured in vitro. The CDR3, as DNA: TGTGCCAGCTCCCTGACAGGCCTAGAAGAGACCCAGTACTTC. Translating gives CASSLTGLEETQYF. Full variable domain (rest looked up from reference TRBV18 and TRBJ2-5): NAGVMQNPRHLVRRRGQEARLRCSPMKGHSHVYWYRQLPEEGLKFMVYLQKENIIDESGMPKERFSAEFPKEGPSILRIQQVVRGDSAAYFCASSLTGLEETQYFGPGTRLLVL.